A selection of T cell receptor beta chains follows, all from one sample in a study of blood T cell repertoires in COVID-19. Sequencing used immunoSEQ multiplex PCR; TCRdb keeps in-frame clones, though not all of them. Of tens of thousands of clones listed, around 86% are singletons. Sequencing was carried out using peripheral blood. The receptors derive from a man older than 75 with active or convalescent COVID-19. The CDR3 runs from the conserved cysteine through the conserved F or W. A D gene is named only where the DNA matches it firmly. Only part of the rows carry a size: once, few, many, or a class if the clone is expanded.

- | TRBJ1-3 | TRBV2 | - | TGTGCCAGCAGTGAGAGAGTGGCAGGGCCTACTGGAAACACCATATATTTT | CASSERVAGPTGNTIYF
TRBD1 | TRBJ2-5 | TRBV14 | - | TGTGCCAGCAGCCGTTACAGGGGGATATTCCAGGAGACCCAGTACTTC | CASSRYRGIFQETQYF
TRBD1 | TRBJ2-2 | TRBV19 | once | TGTGCCAGCGTTCGGGACAGGGGGCGAGGCACCGGGGAGCTGTTTTTT | CASVRDRGRGTGELFF
TRBD2 | TRBJ2-1 | TRBV6-4 | - | TGTGCCAGCAGTCTAGCGGGAGGGGGAAATTACAATGAGCAGTTCTTC | CASSLAGGGNYNEQFF
TRBD1 | TRBJ2-3 | TRBV11-3 | - | TGTGCCAGCAGCCAGACAGGGGACGGCACAGATACGCAGTATTTT | CASSQTGDGTDTQYF
- | TRBJ1-3 | TRBV28 | - | TGTGCCAGCAGTGAGGCGGCCCTTGTTGGAGGAAACACCATATATTTT | CASSEAALVGGNTIYF
TRBD2 | TRBJ2-5 | TRBV2 | - | TGTGCCAGCAGTGTGTCCTCCCGACTAGCGGGCTTACAAGAGACCCAGTACTTC | CASSVSSRLAGLQETQYF
- | TRBJ1-5 | TRBV28 | few | TGTGCCAGCAGTCCCCCGAGCAATCAGCCCCAGCATTTT | CASSPPSNQPQHF
TRBD1 | TRBJ1-5 | TRBV19 | - | TGTGCCAGTAGTAGTGGGACAGGGGGCGTCAATCAGCCCCAGCATTTT | CASSSGTGGVNQPQHF
TRBD1 | TRBJ1-6 | TRBV19 | - | TGTGCCAGTAGCCCCAAGACAGGGCTTCGTAATTCACCCCTCCACTTT | CASSPKTGLRNSPLHF
TRBD1 | TRBJ1-1 | TRBV29-1 | - | TGCAGCGCTACAACAGGGGGCGCGGACACTGAAGCTTTCTTT | CSATTGGADTEAFF
- | TRBJ1-1 | TRBV7-3 | - | TGTGCCAGCAGGAGAACAGGGTATACTGAAGCTTTCTTT | CASRRTGYTEAFF
- | TRBJ1-3 | TRBV28 | - | TGTGCCAGCAGTCCCGGGGGCTCTGGAAACACCATATATTTT | CASSPGGSGNTIYF
TRBD1 | TRBJ2-3 | TRBV7-9 | - | TGTGCCAGCAGCCCGGGACAGGGAGGGGGCACAGATACGCAGTATTTT | CASSPGQGGGTDTQYF
TRBD2 | TRBJ2-2 | TRBV5-1 | - | TGCGCCAGCAGCTTGGTGTTAGCGGGTGCTACCGGGGAGCTGTTTTTT | CASSLVLAGATGELFF
TRBD1 | TRBJ2-3 | TRBV18 | - | TGTGCCAGCTCAGAGGGGACAGATCGCACAGATACGCAGTATTTT | CASSEGTDRTDTQYF
- | TRBJ2-2 | TRBV5-1 | - | TGCGCCAGCAGCACACAGGGGGGGGCCGGGGAGCTGTTTTTT | CASSTQGGAGELFF
TRBD1 | TRBJ1-2 | TRBV11-2 | - | TGTGCCAGCAGCCTTGGACAGGGGAACTATGGCTACACCTTC | CASSLGQGNYGYTF
TRBD1 | TRBJ2-4 | TRBV18 | - | TGTGCCAGCTCACCTTACAGGGGAAGGAACATTCAGTACTTC | CASSPYRGRNIQYF
- | TRBJ2-2 | TRBV5-6 | - | TGTGCCAGCAGCTTGGCACAGGGAGCGAACACCGGGGAGCTGTTTTTT | CASSLAQGANTGELFF
TRBD2 | TRBJ2-1 | TRBV3-1/TRBV3-2 | - | TGTGCCAGCAGCGCCACTAGCGGCTCCTACAATGAGCAGTTCTTC | CASSATSGSYNEQFF
TRBD1 | TRBJ1-1 | TRBV19 | - | TGTGCCAGTATGGACAGGGACACTGAAGCTTTCTTT | CASMDRDTEAFF
TRBD1 | TRBJ2-2 | TRBV14 | - | TGTGCCAGCAGCACTCGAACAGGGGGCATGAACACCGGGGAGCTGTTTTTT | CASSTRTGGMNTGELFF